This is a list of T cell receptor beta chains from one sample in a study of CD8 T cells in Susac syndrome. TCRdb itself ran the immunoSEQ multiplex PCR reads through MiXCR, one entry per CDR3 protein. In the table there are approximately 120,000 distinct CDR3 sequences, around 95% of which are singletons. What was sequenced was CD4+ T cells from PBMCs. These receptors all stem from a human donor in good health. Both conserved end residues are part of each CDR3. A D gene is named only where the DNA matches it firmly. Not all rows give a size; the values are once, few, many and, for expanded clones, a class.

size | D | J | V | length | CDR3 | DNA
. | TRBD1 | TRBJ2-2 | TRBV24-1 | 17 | CATSDSRDRGQTGELFF | TGTGCCACCAGTGATTCCCGGGACAGGGGGCAGACCGGGGAGCTGTTTTTT
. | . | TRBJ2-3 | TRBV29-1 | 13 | CSVDRGGTDTQYF | TGCAGCGTTGACAGGGGAGGAACAGATACGCAGTATTTT
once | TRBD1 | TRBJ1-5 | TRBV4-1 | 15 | CASSPERATGQPQHF | TGCGCCAGCAGCCCCGAGAGGGCGACAGGGCAGCCCCAGCATTTT
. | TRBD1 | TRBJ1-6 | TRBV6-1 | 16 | CASSGGQGSWFSPLHF | TGTGCCAGCAGTGGGGGACAGGGCTCTTGGTTTTCACCCCTCCACTTT
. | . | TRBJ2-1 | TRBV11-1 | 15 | CASSPTGSSYNEQFF | TGTGCCAGCAGCCCAACAGGGTCCTCCTACAATGAGCAGTTCTTC
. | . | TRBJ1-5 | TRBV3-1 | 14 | CASSLDTSNQPQHF | TGTGCCAGCAGCCTGGACACTAGCAATCAGCCCCAGCATTTT
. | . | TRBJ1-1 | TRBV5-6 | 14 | CASSYRDRNLEAFF | TGTGCCAGCAGCTACCGGGACCGCAATCTTGAAGCTTTCTTT
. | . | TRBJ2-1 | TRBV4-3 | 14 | CASSQGQVGNEQFF | TGCGCCAGCAGCCAAGGGCAGGTGGGGAATGAGCAGTTCTTC
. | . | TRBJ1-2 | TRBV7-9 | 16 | CASSSTRQNTNYGYTF | TGTGCCAGCAGCTCCACTAGACAGAATACTAACTATGGCTACACCTTC
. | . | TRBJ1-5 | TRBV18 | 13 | CASSPGPNQPQHF | TGTGCCAGCTCACCGGGCCCCAATCAGCCCCAGCATTTT
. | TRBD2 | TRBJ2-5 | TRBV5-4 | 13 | CASSLGGEQTQYF | TGTGCCAGCAGCCTGGGGGGGGAACAGACCCAGTACTTC
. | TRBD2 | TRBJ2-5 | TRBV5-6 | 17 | CASSWRGRRGGLETQYF | TGTGCCAGCAGCTGGAGAGGGCGGCGGGGGGGCCTGGAGACCCAGTACTTC
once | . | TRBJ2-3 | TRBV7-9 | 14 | CASSASGALDTQYF | TGTGCCAGCAGCGCCAGCGGTGCTTTAGATACGCAGTATTTT
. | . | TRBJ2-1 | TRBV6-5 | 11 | CASTSYNEQFF | TGTGCCAGCACCAGCTACAATGAGCAGTTCTTC
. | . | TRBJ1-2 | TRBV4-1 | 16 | CASSTDLDSLNYGYTF | TGCGCCAGCAGTACAGACTTGGACAGCCTCAACTATGGCTACACCTTC
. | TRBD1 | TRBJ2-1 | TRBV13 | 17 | CASSFDWTGGPYNEQFF | TGTGCCAGCAGCTTCGACTGGACAGGGGGCCCCTACAATGAGCAGTTCTTC